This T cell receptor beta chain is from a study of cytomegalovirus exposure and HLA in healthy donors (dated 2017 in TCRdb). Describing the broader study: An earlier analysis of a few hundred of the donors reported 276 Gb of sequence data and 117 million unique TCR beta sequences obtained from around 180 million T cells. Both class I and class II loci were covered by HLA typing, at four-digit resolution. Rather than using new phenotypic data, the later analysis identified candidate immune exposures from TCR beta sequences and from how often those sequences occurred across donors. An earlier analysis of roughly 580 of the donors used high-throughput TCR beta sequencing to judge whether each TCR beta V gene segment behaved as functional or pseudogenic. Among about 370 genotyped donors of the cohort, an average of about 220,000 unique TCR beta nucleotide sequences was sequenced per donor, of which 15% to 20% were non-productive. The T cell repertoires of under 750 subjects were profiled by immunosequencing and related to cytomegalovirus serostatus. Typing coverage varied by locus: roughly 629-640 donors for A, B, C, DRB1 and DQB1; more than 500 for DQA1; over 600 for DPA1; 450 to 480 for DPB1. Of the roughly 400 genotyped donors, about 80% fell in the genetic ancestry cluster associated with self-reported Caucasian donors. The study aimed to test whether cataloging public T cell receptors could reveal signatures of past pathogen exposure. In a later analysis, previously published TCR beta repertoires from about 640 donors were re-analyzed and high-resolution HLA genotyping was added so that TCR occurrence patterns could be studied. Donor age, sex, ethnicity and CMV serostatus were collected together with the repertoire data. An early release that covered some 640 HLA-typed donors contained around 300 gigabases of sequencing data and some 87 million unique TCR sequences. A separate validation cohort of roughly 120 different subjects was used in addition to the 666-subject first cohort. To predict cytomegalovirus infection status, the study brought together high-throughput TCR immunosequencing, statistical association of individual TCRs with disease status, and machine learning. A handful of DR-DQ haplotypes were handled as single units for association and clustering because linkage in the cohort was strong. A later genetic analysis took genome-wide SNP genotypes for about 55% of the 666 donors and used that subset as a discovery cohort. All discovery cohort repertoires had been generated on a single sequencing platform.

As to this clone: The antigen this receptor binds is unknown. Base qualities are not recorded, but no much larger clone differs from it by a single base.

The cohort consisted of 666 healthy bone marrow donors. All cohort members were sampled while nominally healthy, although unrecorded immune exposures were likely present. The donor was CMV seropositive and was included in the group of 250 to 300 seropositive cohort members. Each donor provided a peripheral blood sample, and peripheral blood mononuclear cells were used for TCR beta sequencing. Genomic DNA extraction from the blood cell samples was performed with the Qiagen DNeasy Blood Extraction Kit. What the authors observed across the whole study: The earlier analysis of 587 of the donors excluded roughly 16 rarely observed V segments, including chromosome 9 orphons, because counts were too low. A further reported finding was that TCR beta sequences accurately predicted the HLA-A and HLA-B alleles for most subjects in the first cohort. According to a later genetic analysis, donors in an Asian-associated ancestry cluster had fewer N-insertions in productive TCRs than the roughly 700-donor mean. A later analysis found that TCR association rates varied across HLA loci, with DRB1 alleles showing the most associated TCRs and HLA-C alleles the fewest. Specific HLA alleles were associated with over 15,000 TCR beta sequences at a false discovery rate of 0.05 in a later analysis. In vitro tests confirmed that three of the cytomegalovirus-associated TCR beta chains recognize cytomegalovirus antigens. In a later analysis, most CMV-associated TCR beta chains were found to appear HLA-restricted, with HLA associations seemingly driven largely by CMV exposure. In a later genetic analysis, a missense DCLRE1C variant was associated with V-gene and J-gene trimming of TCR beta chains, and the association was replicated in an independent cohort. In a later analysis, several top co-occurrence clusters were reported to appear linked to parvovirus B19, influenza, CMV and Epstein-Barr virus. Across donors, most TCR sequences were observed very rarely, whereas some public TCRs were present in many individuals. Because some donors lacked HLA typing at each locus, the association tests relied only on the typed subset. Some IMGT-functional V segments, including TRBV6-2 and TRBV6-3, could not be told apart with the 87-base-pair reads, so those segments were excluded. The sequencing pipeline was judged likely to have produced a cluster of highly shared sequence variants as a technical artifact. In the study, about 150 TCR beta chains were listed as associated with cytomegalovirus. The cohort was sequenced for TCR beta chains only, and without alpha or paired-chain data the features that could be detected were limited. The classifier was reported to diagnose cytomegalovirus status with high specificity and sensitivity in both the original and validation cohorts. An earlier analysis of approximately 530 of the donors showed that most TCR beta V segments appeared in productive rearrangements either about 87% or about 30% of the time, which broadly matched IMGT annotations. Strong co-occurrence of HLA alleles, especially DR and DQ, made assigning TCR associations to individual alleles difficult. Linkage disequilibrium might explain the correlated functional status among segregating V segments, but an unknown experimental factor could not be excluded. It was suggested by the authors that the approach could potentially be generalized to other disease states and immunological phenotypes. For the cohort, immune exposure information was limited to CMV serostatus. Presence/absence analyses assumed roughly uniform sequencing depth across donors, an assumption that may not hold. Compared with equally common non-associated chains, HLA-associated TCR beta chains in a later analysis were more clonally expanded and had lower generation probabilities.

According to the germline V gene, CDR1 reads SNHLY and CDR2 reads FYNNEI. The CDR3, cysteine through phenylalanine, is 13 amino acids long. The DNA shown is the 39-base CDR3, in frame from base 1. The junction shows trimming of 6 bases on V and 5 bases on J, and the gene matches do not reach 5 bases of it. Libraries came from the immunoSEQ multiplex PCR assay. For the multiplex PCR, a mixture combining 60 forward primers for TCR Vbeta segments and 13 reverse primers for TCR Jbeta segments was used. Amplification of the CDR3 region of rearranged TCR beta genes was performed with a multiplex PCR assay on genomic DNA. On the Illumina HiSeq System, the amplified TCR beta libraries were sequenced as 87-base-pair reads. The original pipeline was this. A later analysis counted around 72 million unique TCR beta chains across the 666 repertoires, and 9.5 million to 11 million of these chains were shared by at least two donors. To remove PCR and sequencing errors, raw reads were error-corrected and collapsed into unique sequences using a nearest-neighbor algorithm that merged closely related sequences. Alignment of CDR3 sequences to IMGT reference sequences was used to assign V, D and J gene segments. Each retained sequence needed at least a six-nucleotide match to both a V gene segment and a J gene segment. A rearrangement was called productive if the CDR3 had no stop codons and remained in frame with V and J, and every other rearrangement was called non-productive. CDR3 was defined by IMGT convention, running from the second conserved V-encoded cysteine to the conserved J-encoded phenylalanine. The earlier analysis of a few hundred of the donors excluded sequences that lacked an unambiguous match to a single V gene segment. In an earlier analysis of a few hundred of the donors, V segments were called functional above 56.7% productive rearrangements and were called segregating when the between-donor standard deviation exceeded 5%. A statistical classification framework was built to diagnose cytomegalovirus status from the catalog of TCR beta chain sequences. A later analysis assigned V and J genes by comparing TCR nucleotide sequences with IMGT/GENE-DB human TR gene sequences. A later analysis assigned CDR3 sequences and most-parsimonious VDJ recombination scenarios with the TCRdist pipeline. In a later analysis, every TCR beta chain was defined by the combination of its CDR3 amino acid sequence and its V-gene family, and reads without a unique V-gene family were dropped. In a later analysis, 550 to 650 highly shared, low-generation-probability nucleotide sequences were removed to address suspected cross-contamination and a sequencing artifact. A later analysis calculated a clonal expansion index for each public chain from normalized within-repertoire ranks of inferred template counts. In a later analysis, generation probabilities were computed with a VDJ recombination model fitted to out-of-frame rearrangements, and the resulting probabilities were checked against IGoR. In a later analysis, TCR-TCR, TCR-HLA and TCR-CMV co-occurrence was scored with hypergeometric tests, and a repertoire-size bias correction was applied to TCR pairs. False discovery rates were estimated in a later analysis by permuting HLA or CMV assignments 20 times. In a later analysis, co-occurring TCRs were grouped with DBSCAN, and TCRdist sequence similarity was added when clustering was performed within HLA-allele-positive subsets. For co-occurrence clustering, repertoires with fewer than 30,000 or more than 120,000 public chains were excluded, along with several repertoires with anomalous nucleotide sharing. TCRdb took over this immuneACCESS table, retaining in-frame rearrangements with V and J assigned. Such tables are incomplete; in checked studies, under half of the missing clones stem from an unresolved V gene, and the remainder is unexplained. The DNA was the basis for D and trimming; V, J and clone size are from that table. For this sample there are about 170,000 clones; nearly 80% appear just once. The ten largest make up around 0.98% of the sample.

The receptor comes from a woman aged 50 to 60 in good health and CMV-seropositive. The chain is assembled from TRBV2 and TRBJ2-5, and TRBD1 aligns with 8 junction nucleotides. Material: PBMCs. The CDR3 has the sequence CASSRGLPETQYF. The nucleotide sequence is TGTGCCAGCAGCAGGGGGCTCCCCGAGACCCAGTACTTC.